Each of the 17 T cell receptor beta chains below was sequenced from the same sample in a study of blood T cell repertoires in COVID-19. Here immunoSEQ multiplex PCR was the method, and the copy in TCRdb shows in-frame clones only, minus some. The sample records approximately 200,000 clones, more than 70% being singletons. The sequenced material came from peripheral blood. Receptor source: a woman younger than 45 with acute or convalescent COVID-19.

The chain couples TRBV9 to TRBJ2-1, with 7 bases matching TRBD2. The CDR3 totals 17 residues. J lost 9 bases, V lost 0 bases, and 15 bases had no gene match. CDR1 and CDR2 from the germline V gene are SGDLS and YYNGEE. The CDR3 loop is CASSVATRASGVGEQFF. CDR3 nucleotides: TGTGCCAGCAGCGTAGCTACTCGGGCTAGCGGCGTTGGTGAGCAGTTCTTC.

The chain recombines TRBV28 with TRBJ2-2; the D is unclear. The CDR3 extends over 14 amino acids. CDR1 and CDR2 from the germline V gene are MDHEN and SYDVKM. V lost 3 bases and J 5 bases, leaving 10 bases between the germline ends. The CDR3: CASSFVWRTGELFF. In nucleotides, the CDR3 is TGTGCCAGCAGTTTTGTTTGGCGGACCGGGGAGCTGTTTTTT.

The chain recombines TRBV11-3 with TRBJ2-1; tentatively, D is TRBD2 (5 bases). The germline V gene has CDR1 SGHNT and CDR2 YENEEA. The CDR3 runs to 14 residues. Trimming removed 1 base at V and 9 bases at J, with 13 bases between. CDR3 DNA sequence: TGTGCCAGCAGCTTAGGGCTGGAAGAGGGTGAGCAGTTCTTC. Translated: CASSLGLEEGEQFF.

This clone was seen a single time. The chain combines TRBV19 with TRBJ2-5; no definite D call. Germline V gene sequence: CDR1 LNHDA, CDR2 SQIVND (reference sequence). The length of the CDR3 is 13 residues. V lost 7 bases and J 0 bases, leaving 9 bases between the germline ends. The CDR3 loop reads CASKYRDQETQYF. The CDR3 coding sequence is TGTGCCAGTAAGTACAGAGACCAAGAGACCCAGTACTTC.

The rearrangement joins TRBV11-2 to TRBJ1-4; TRBD1 might be the D (6 bases). The ends were cut back, 4 bases at V and 4 bases at J, with 13 bases in the middle. Germline CDR1 reads SGHAT; CDR2 reads FQNNGV. The CDR3 is 15 residues long. The CDR3 sequence: CASSSRQGLNEKLFF. CDR3 bases: TGTGCCAGCAGCTCACGCCAGGGGCTTAATGAAAAACTGTTTTTT. Complete variable domain (other parts from reference TRBV11-2 and TRBJ1-4): EAGVAQSPRYKIIEKRQSVAFWCNPISGHATLYWYQQILGQGPKLLIQFQNNGVVDDSQLPKDRFSAERLKGVDSTLKIQPAKLEDSAVYLCASSSRQGLNEKLFFGSGTQLSVL.

As regards this clone: An end of the junction does not agree with germline; a read error may underlie this. V and J are TRBV6-2 or TRBV6-3 and TRBJ1-5; TRBD1 agrees at 10 bases. This CDR3 region has 12 residues. Germline V gene data show CDR1 as MNHEY and CDR2 as SVGEGT. CDR3 DNA: TGTGCCAGCAGTCGCCGGACAGGGGGTATGGATTTT. Amino acid sequence: CASSRRTGGMDF.

The V and J genes are TRBV28 and TRBJ1-6; D is possibly TRBD1 (5 bases). The CDR3 runs to 17 residues. CDR1 MDHEN and CDR2 SYDVKM come from the germline V gene. The ends were cut back, 4 bases at V and 7 bases at J, with 20 bases in the middle. CDR3 DNA: TGTGCCAGCAGTTATGCGGGGCGCAGGGTTGTGAATTCACCCCTCCACTTT. This gives the protein CASSYAGRRVVNSPLHF.

The V gene is TRBV20-1, the J gene TRBJ2-7; 8 bases are a match to TRBD2. Germline V gene data show CDR1 as DFQATT and CDR2 as SNEGSKA (reference sequence). CDR3 size: 14 residues. J lost 6 bases, V lost 3 bases, and 10 bases had no gene match. CDR3 sequence (DNA): TGCAGTGCTAGTTCTCTTCTAGCGGGTGGCGAGCAGTACTTC. Its translation is CSASSLLAGGEQYF.

The CDR3 nucleotides are TGTGCCAGCAGCTTAGCCGCCCGGAACACCATATATTTT. This translates into CASSLAARNTIYF. This chain joins TRBV11-2 and TRBJ1-3; no clear D gene. In germline, CDR1 is SGHAT, CDR2 FQNNGV. V was cut by 1 base and J by 7 bases, with 8 bases left in between. The CDR3 loop spans 13 amino acids.

This chain uses TRBV20-1 with TRBJ1-1; no definite D call. Deletions cut 3 bases from V and 6 bases from J, with 8 bases between. This CDR3 comprises 11 residues. Germline lookup yields CDR1 DFQATT and CDR2 SNEGSKA (reference sequence). CDR3 protein: CSARAGSEAFF. Here the CDR3 DNA reads TGCAGTGCTAGGGCCGGGTCTGAAGCTTTCTTT.

V is TRBV2 and J is TRBJ2-1, with 7 nucleotides matching TRBD2. The CDR3 runs 15 residues. With 7 bases clipped from V and 0 bases from J, the junction kept 6 bases outside the gene matches. Looked up from germline, CDR1 is SNHLY and CDR2 is FYNNEI. CDR3 sequence reads: CASTRWTSSYNEQFF. The DNA for the CDR3 is TGTGCCAGCACCAGGTGGACTAGCTCCTACAATGAGCAGTTCTTC.

The rearrangement links TRBV30 to TRBJ2-1; weak D call: TRBD2 (6 bases). Germline-derived CDR1 and CDR2 are GTSNPN and SVGIG (reference sequence). The CDR3 has 14 residues. Trimming stripped 0 bases from V and 5 bases from J, with 11 bases between. The CDR3 DNA is TGTGCCTGGAGTGTAGGAGGGATCCACAATGAGCAGTTCTTC. This gives the protein CAWSVGGIHNEQFF.

This chain joins TRBV6-5 and TRBJ1-5; D remains ambiguous. Germline V gene lookup returns CDR1 MNHEY and CDR2 SVGAGI. The ends were cut back, 8 bases at V and 4 bases at J, with 6 bases in the middle. This CDR3 has 11 amino acids. CDR3 sequence (DNA): TGTGCCAGCGGGGAGAATCAGCCCCAGCATTTT. Residues: CASGENQPQHF.

This clone was counted between two and nine times. This chain connects TRBV18 to TRBJ1-6, with unresolved D. The CDR3 spans 15 residues. Germline V gene data show CDR1 as KGHSH and CDR2 as LQKENI. Trimming took off 4 bases at V and 9 bases at J, with 16 bases between the two ends. CDR3 sequence reads: CASSQLQVAGSPLHF. CDR3 coding DNA: TGTGCCAGCTCACAACTTCAGGTGGCCGGTTCACCCCTCCACTTT.

This sequence joins TRBV7-2 and TRBJ1-1; a weak D match, TRBD1 (5 bases). The V end was cut by 2 bases, the J end by 5 bases, with 12 bases between. CDR1 SGHTA and CDR2 FQGNSA come from the germline V gene. The CDR3 has 14 residues. The CDR3 protein is CASSLMQGKTEAFF. The CDR3 DNA sequence: TGTGCCAGCAGCTTAATGCAGGGCAAGACTGAAGCTTTCTTT.

The gene calls are TRBV7-8 and TRBJ1-1; D gene unclear. Germline V CDR1 and CDR2: SGHVS, FQNEAQ. CDR3 length: 13 residues. Trimming removed 6 bases from V and 5 bases from J, with 13 bases in between. CDR3 coding DNA: TGTGCCAGCAGACCCTTACTTGAGACTGAAGCTTTCTTT. It encodes CASRPLLETEAFF.

The chain recombines TRBV7-9 with TRBJ2-1; D is perhaps TRBD2 (5 bases). Germline V CDR1 and CDR2: SEHNR, FQNEAQ (reference sequence). The CDR3 has 11 amino acids. Trimming pared 7 bases from V and 9 bases from J, leaving 10 bases between. This chain's CDR3 is CASTEGAEQFF. As DNA, the CDR3 is TGTGCCAGCACCGAGGGTGCTGAGCAGTTCTTC. Drawing the rest from reference TRBV7-9 and TRBJ2-1, the complete variable domain is DTGVSQNPRHKITKRGQNVTFRCDPISEHNRLYWYRQTLGQGPEFLTYFQNEAQLEKSRLLSDRFSAERPKGSFSTLEIQRTEQGDSAMYLCASTEGAEQFFGPGTRLTVL.